Each of the 2 T cell receptor beta chains below was sequenced from the same sample in a study of blood T cell repertoires in COVID-19. The protocol was immunoSEQ multiplex PCR, while the TCRdb copy is restricted to in-frame clones and leaves out a portion. This sample carries tens of thousands of clones, 80% to 90% of them seen once, and the ten largest clones take approximately 1%. The sequencing sample was made of PBMCs or T cells enriched from blood (not recorded which). Receptor source: a woman in her forties or fifties with acute COVID-19.

This clone showed up just a few times. This sequence joins TRBV5-5 and TRBJ1-4; D gene uncertain. The germline CDR1 and CDR2 sequences are SGHKS and YYEKEE (reference sequence). Trimming took off 1 base at V and 0 bases at J, with 10 bases between the two ends. The CDR3 length is 16 residues. CDR3: CASSLRQTATNEKLFF. CDR3 DNA sequence: TGTGCCAGCAGCTTGCGTCAGACTGCAACTAATGAAAAACTGTTTTTT.

This clone turned up a few times. The chain links TRBV5-6 to TRBJ1-2, with unresolved D. CDR3 length: 13 residues. V was pared by 2 bases and J by 1 base, with 6 bases between. The V gene's germline CDR1 is SGHDT and CDR2 YYEEEE. The CDR3 bases are TGTGCCAGCAGCTTAGGAGGTAACTATGGCTACACCTTC. This translates into CASSLGGNYGYTF.